What follows are 28 T cell receptor beta chains derived from one specimen sequenced in a study of shared clonotypes between healthy human individuals. This table comes from immunoSEQ multiplex PCR, and its TCRdb copy is limited to in-frame clones, with some not included. This table holds 450,000 to 500,000 clones, roughly 85% found once. Sequencing was performed on PBMCs. These receptors were obtained from a woman aged 40 to 50 in good health. Some clones in this sample may be carry-over from other donors' samples.

This chain joins TRBV30 and TRBJ2-3; no firm D call. Germline loops: CDR1 GTSNPN, CDR2 SVGIG (reference sequence). The V and J ends lost 2 bases and 2 bases respectively, with 8 bases between them. The CDR3 has 13 amino acids. CDR3 in amino acids: CAWSTGVTDTQYF. The CDR3 coding sequence is TGTGCCTGGAGTACTGGCGTCACAGATACGCAGTATTTT.

The genes are TRBV4-3 and TRBJ1-3; TRBD1 is a possible D gene (5 bases). V was pared by 4 bases and J by 0 bases, with 13 bases between. CDR1 and CDR2 (germline): LGHNA, YSLEER. The CDR3 is made up of 16 amino acids. The CDR3 bases are TGCGCCAGCAGCCCCAAATTACAGGACTCTGGAAACACCATATATTTT. Translating gives CASSPKLQDSGNTIYF.

This clone was observed a handful of times. The V gene is TRBV5-4, the J gene TRBJ2-5; the D gene is possibly TRBD2 (7 bases). CDR3 length: 14 residues. V was cut by 6 bases and J by 5 bases, with 17 bases left in between. The germline gives CDR1 SGHNT, CDR2 YYREEE (reference sequence). CDR3 amino acids: CASTQRGGGETQYF. In DNA form, the CDR3 reads TGTGCCAGCACCCAGAGGGGGGGAGGTGAGACCCAGTACTTC.

The J gene is TRBJ1-1, the V gene TRBV27; 9 bases are shared with TRBD1. The CDR3 consists of 14 residues. V was clipped by 6 bases and J by 5 bases; unmatched bases: 7. Germline CDR1 MNHEY, CDR2 SMNVEV (reference sequence). CDR3 nucleotides: TGTGCCAGCAGAAAACAGGGGGCTGAGACTGAAGCTTTCTTT. Translating gives CASRKQGAETEAFF.

This chain uses TRBV6-6 with TRBJ2-4, with TRBD2 matching 13 bases. The CDR3 consists of 16 residues. The V gene's germline CDR1 is MNHNY and CDR2 SVGAGI (reference sequence). After removal of 2 bases from V and 4 bases from J, the junction contained 2 bases not matched to a gene. The CDR3 coding sequence is TGTGCCAGCAGTTACCTGACTAGCGGGGGGAAAAACATTCAGTACTTC. Residues: CASSYLTSGGKNIQYF.

The chain joins TRBV19 to TRBJ2-6, with 7 bases identical to TRBD1. Germline loops: CDR1 LNHDA, CDR2 SQIVND (reference sequence). V shed 3 bases, J shed 0 bases, and the junction held 8 bases outside the gene matches. The CDR3 has 18 amino acids. The CDR3 region is CASSIGDRGYSGANVLTF. The CDR3 region has the DNA TGTGCCAGTAGTATTGGGGACAGAGGATACTCTGGGGCCAACGTCCTGACTTTC.

This clone was counted only a few times. The CDR3 loop is CASARLPYEQYF. Here the CDR3 DNA reads TGTGCCAGCGCGAGGCTGCCCTACGAGCAGTACTTC. The V and J genes are TRBV6-5 and TRBJ2-7; no clear D gene. CDR3 size: 12 residues. CDR1 and CDR2 (germline): MNHEY, SVGAGI. The germline V and J ends were trimmed by 8 bases and 2 bases, with 10 bases remaining between them.

The J gene is TRBJ1-2, the V gene TRBV19; D gene ambiguous. CDR3 size: 15 residues. Germline V gene lookup returns CDR1 LNHDA and CDR2 SQIVND (reference sequence). Trimming stripped 4 bases from V and 7 bases from J, with 19 bases between. CDR3 DNA: TGTGCCAGTAGTACTACACGCGGAGGAGGAATTGGCTACACCTTC. It encodes CASSTTRGGGIGYTF.

The chain employs TRBV7-3 and TRBJ2-2, with TRBD2 identical over 7 bases. From germline, CDR1 is SGHTA and CDR2 FQGTGA. There are 16 residues in the CDR3. V trimming: 0 bases; J trimming: 3 bases; junction bases outside the gene matches: 4. The CDR3 DNA is TGTGCCAGCAGCTTAACGACTAGCCGTTACACCGGGGAGCTGTTTTTT. Its protein is CASSLTTSRYTGELFF.

The V call is TRBV28, the J call TRBJ2-5; 11 nucleotides agree with TRBD1. The V gene's germline CDR1 is MDHEN and CDR2 SYDVKM. The V gene end was trimmed by 5 bases and the J gene end by 3 bases; junction bases not matched to a gene: 2. The CDR3 is 14 residues long. CDR3 sequence (DNA): TGTGCCAGCAGTAGGACAGGGGGCGAAGAGACCCAGTACTTC. Encoded protein: CASSRTGGEETQYF.

This chain links TRBV6-1 with TRBJ1-1, with D possibly TRBD1 on 6 matching bases. The CDR3 length is 13 residues. Trimming cost V 5 bases and J 1 base, with 8 bases left between them. Per the germline V gene, CDR1 is MNHNS and CDR2 is SASEGT. CDR3 DNA sequence: TGTGCCAGCAGTAGGACAGAGAACACTGAAGCTTTCTTT. Translating gives CASSRTENTEAFF.

The chain is built from TRBV29-1 and TRBJ2-3; D uncertain. The germline V gene has CDR1 SQVTM and CDR2 ANQGSEA. V gave up 5 bases and J gave up 0 bases, with 6 bases separating them. This CDR3 has 12 amino acids. The CDR3 nucleotides are TGCAGCGTTACTCCTAGCACAGATACGCAGTATTTT. Translation: CSVTPSTDTQYF.

This sequence joins TRBV6-6 and TRBJ2-7; D is ambiguous. The CDR3 covers 15 residues. The V end was cut by 2 bases, the J end by 7 bases, with 18 bases between. Germline loops: CDR1 MNHNY, CDR2 SVGAGI (reference sequence). The DNA for the CDR3 is TGTGCCAGCAGTTACATAAAGCAGGACCGTGGAGAGCAGTACTTC. Its protein product is CASSYIKQDRGEQYF.

In this sample, this clone turned up once. This chain's CDR3 is CASSPGYTQNTEAFF. The DNA of the CDR3 is TGTGCCAGCTCACCAGGCTACACTCAGAACACTGAAGCTTTCTTT. The chain has TRBV18 and TRBJ1-1; D unresolved. V was shortened by 2 bases and J by 1 base, with 11 bases between the two germline ends. CDR1 KGHSH and CDR2 LQKENI come from the germline V gene. This CDR3 contains 15 residues.

This clone has just a few counts. The chain couples TRBV6-1 to TRBJ2-7; TRBD2 matches 9 bases. The V segment lost 4 bases and the J segment 0 bases; nucleotides outside the gene matches: 4. This CDR3 spans 15 amino acids. In germline, CDR1 is MNHNS, CDR2 SASEGT. The CDR3: CASSAETSGSYEQYF. As DNA, the CDR3 is TGTGCCAGCAGTGCCGAGACTAGCGGCTCCTACGAGCAGTACTTC.

The rearrangement joins TRBV5-1 to TRBJ1-1; a possible D gene is TRBD1 (5 bases). V was cut by 2 bases and J by 1 base, with 9 bases left in between. The CDR3 is 14 residues long. Germline-derived CDR1 and CDR2 are SGHRS and YFSETQ. The CDR3 DNA follows: TGCGCCAGCAGCTTCGCCGGACAGAACACTGAAGCTTTCTTT. Amino acid sequence: CASSFAGQNTEAFF.

The rearrangement joins TRBV4-3 to TRBJ2-6; D gene uncertain. Germline CDR1 is LGHNA and CDR2 is YSLEER. V lost 0 bases and J 0 bases, leaving 6 bases between the germline ends. There are 16 residues in the CDR3. CDR3 nucleotide sequence: TGCGCCAGCAGCCAAGATGCTCACTCTGGGGCCAACGTCCTGACTTTC. Encoded protein: CASSQDAHSGANVLTF.

The chain has TRBV5-1 and TRBJ2-7, with D maybe TRBD1 (7 bases). CDR3 size: 16 residues. The V end was cut by 4 bases, the J end by 3 bases, with 20 bases between. Germline CDR1 reads SGHRS; CDR2 reads YFSETQ. CDR3: CASSRQSTGTRYEQYF. CDR3 sequence (DNA): TGCGCCAGCAGCCGTCAATCGACAGGGACTCGCTACGAGCAGTACTTC.

The chain combines TRBV28 with TRBJ2-2; D gene uncertain. CDR1 MDHEN and CDR2 SYDVKM come from the germline V gene. The CDR3 has 15 amino acids. V was cut by 2 bases and J by 1 base, with 8 bases left in between. The CDR3 sequence: CASSLGQMNTGELFF. The CDR3 DNA reads as TGTGCCAGCAGTTTAGGGCAGATGAACACCGGGGAGCTGTTTTTT.

Note on this clone: The junction departs from germline at one end; a sequencing error may be responsible. The rearrangement joins TRBV6-1 to TRBJ1-3; D is undetermined. Germline loops: CDR1 MNHNS, CDR2 SASEGT. The CDR3 contains 14 residues. In DNA, the CDR3 is TGTGCCCCCCGAGTCTGGGAGCTCTGGAAACACCATATATTT. It yields the protein CAPRVWELWKHHIF.

A note on this clone: This sequence is one base from a far larger clone and is likely a read error. Other nucleotide sequences in the sample specify the same CDR3. The rearrangement joins TRBV13 to TRBJ2-7, with 12 bases aligning to TRBD2. CDR3 length: 15 amino acids. Germline values: CDR1 PRHDT, CDR2 FYEKMQ (reference sequence). The CDR3 DNA reads TGTGCCAGCAGCCCCCGACTAGCGGGAGAACTCGAGCAGTATTTC. This sequence encodes CASSPRLAGELEQYF. The entire variable domain, with the rest obtained from reference TRBV13 and TRBJ2-7, is as follows: AAGVIQSPRHLIKEKRETATLKCYPIPRHDTVYWYQQGPGQDPQFLISFYEKMQSDKGSIPDRFSAQQFSDYHSELNMSSLELGDSALYFCASSPRLAGELEQYFGPGTRLTVT.

The V and J genes are TRBV7-3 and TRBJ2-2, with D perhaps matching TRBD2 (6 bases). The CDR3 contains 14 residues. V dropped 5 bases and J dropped 3 bases, with 10 bases sitting between them. CDR1 and CDR2 from the germline V gene are SGHTA and FQGTGA. For the CDR3, the DNA is TGTGCCAGCAGCCGCAGCGGGTACACCGGGGAGCTGTTTTTT. Its protein product is CASSRSGYTGELFF.

V gene TRBV28 combines with J gene TRBJ2-7; D is possibly TRBD1 (6 bases). V lost 7 bases to trimming and J lost 0 bases, with 10 bases between them. The CDR3 totals 13 residues. Germline V lookup: CDR1 MDHEN, CDR2 SYDVKM. CDR3 coding DNA: TGTGCCAGCACCCGGGACATCTCCTACGAGCAGTACTTC. This codes for CASTRDISYEQYF.

The chain joins TRBV7-8 to TRBJ2-7; no reliable D call. The CDR3 covers 18 residues. CDR1 and CDR2 from the germline V gene are SGHVS and FQNEAQ. Trimming removed 6 bases at V and 3 bases at J, with 27 bases between. CDR3 amino acids: CASRILPPDPPLIYEQYF. CDR3 DNA sequence: TGTGCCAGCAGAATCCTACCTCCAGATCCGCCCCTAATCTACGAGCAGTACTTC.

This clone appeared a single time. This chain connects TRBV11-2 to TRBJ2-7; 9 bases map to TRBD2. Trimming removed 0 bases from V and 2 bases from J; junction bases left unmatched: 8. From germline, CDR1 is SGHAT and CDR2 FQNNGV. This CDR3 spans 17 amino acids. The CDR3 is CASSLDPPRGRAYEQYF. Here the CDR3 DNA reads TGTGCCAGCAGCTTAGATCCCCCTCGCGGGAGGGCCTACGAGCAGTACTTC.

The V gene is TRBV9, the J gene TRBJ2-5, with 7 bases lining up with TRBD1. The ends lost 6 bases at V and 5 bases at J; junction bases unmatched: 10. CDR3 size: 14 residues. CDR1 SGDLS and CDR2 YYNGEE come from the germline V gene. CDR3 coding DNA: TGTGCCAGCAACTACAGGGGTGGACGGGAGACCCAGTACTTC. It encodes CASNYRGGRETQYF.

The chain carries TRBV6-5 and TRBJ1-1, with D uncertain. CDR3 length equals 13 residues. V was cut by 6 bases and J by 1 base, with 9 bases left in between. CDR1 and CDR2 from the germline V gene are MNHEY and SVGAGI. CDR3: CASRGRQNTEAFF. In DNA, the CDR3 is TGTGCCAGCAGAGGTCGACAGAACACTGAAGCTTTCTTT.

This chain uses TRBV6-6 with TRBJ1-5, with a weak D call TRBD1 (5 bases). The CDR3 contains 16 residues. Deletions cut 2 bases from V and 5 bases from J, with 16 bases between. In germline, CDR1 is MNHNY, CDR2 SVGAGI (reference sequence). CDR3 coding DNA: TGTGCCAGCAGTTACCCCGGGGTTAGAGGGGATCAGCCCCAGCATTTT. It encodes CASSYPGVRGDQPQHF.